Following are 11 T cell receptor beta chains from one sample sequenced in a study of blood T cell repertoires in COVID-19. The assay was immunoSEQ multiplex PCR, and TCRdb's table has in-frame clones only and misses some. Of about 250,000 clones listed, about 87% were seen once; the top ten hold around 3%. The sample was PBMCs or T cells enriched from blood (not recorded which). The source of these receptors is a woman aged 45 to 65 who had recovered from COVID-19.

This clone was counted only a few times. V gene TRBV7-2 combines with J gene TRBJ1-5; TRBD1 matches at 9 bases. The CDR3 consists of 15 residues. Trimming took 4 bases from V and 6 from J; bases not matched to a gene: 7. Per germline, CDR1 SGHTA and CDR2 FQGNSA. The CDR3 DNA reads as TGTGCCAGCAGCTCGACAGGGGGGATGACTCAGCCCCAGCATTTT. It yields the protein CASSSTGGMTQPQHF.

This chain joins TRBV2 and TRBJ1-5, with a possible D match to TRBD1 (6 bases). Germline loops: CDR1 SNHLY, CDR2 FYNNEI. The CDR3 is 15 amino acids. Trimming stripped 7 bases from V and 3 bases from J, with 16 bases between. The CDR3 DNA sequence: TGTGCCAGCACTATCAGCAGGGGATTCAATCAGCCCCAGCATTTT. Translation: CASTISRGFNQPQHF.

This chain links TRBV19 with TRBJ2-5; D remains unclear. This CDR3 contains 11 residues. Germline assignment: CDR1 LNHDA and CDR2 SQIVND (reference sequence). Trimming removed 5 bases from V and 4 bases from J, with 5 bases in between. The chain's CDR3 is CASSRGETQYF. The CDR3 coding sequence is TGTGCCAGTAGTCGAGGAGAGACCCAGTACTTC.

In its sample, this clone was seen once. The V gene is TRBV29-1, the J gene TRBJ1-4; 7 bases fit TRBD1. The germline gives CDR1 SQVTM, CDR2 ANQGSEA. V dropped 7 bases and J dropped 4; count of bases not matched to a gene: 6. This CDR3 has 13 amino acids. The CDR3 coding sequence is TGCAGCGCAGGGACAGAAGATAATGAAAAACTGTTTTTT. This sequence encodes CSAGTEDNEKLFF.

V is TRBV7-2 and J is TRBJ1-6, with TRBD1 identical over 9 bases. CDR3 length equals 17 residues. The V gene end was trimmed by 8 bases and the J gene end by 11 bases; junction bases not matched to a gene: 19. Germline lookup yields CDR1 SGHTA and CDR2 FQGNSA. The CDR3 reads CASRSQGTGRWDAPLHF. In DNA form, the CDR3 reads TGTGCCAGCCGATCTCAGGGGACAGGGCGATGGGATGCACCCCTCCACTTT.

The chain uses TRBV20-1 and TRBJ2-7; TRBD1 matches at 11 bases. Germline CDR1 and CDR2: DFQATT and SNEGSKA (reference sequence). The V gene end was trimmed by 3 bases and the J gene end by 2 bases; junction bases not matched to a gene: 3. This CDR3 is built from 14 residues. The CDR3 DNA follows: TGCAGTGCTAGTCTGGGACAGGGGGCCTACGAGCAGTACTTC. Translated: CSASLGQGAYEQYF.

The chain links TRBV11-3 to TRBJ1-4, with 9 bases identical to TRBD1. The CDR3 contains 18 residues. J lost 7 bases, V lost 5 bases, and 17 bases had no gene match. Germline CDR1 and CDR2: SGHNT and YENEEA. The CDR3 here is CASSTNTTQGALCEKLFF. In nucleotides, the CDR3 is TGTGCCAGCAGCACCAACACGACACAGGGGGCGCTATGTGAAAAACTGTTTTTT.

V gene TRBV7-9 combines with J gene TRBJ2-7; the match to TRBD1 covers 8 bases. This CDR3 region has 14 residues. V gave up 5 bases and J gave up 4 bases; unmatched junction bases: 7. Germline V lookup: CDR1 SEHNR, CDR2 FQNEAQ (reference sequence). The chain's CDR3 is CASSPGTGSYEQYF. The CDR3 DNA is TGTGCCAGCAGCCCCGGGACAGGTTCATACGAGCAGTACTTC.

The chain joins TRBV6-2 or TRBV6-3 to TRBJ2-2; 9 positions agree with TRBD2. V dropped 6 bases and J dropped 9; count of bases not matched to a gene: 17. The CDR3 length is 17 residues. CDR1 and CDR2 (germline): MNHEY, SVGEGT. The chain's CDR3 is CASSSGRSRLAARELFF. CDR3 coding DNA: TGTGCCAGCAGCTCCGGGCGCTCGAGACTAGCGGCCAGGGAGCTGTTTTTT.

V gene TRBV9 combines with J gene TRBJ2-3; 11 nucleotides agree with TRBD2. J gave up 0 bases and V 4 bases, and 4 bases lay outside the gene matches. The CDR3 contains 16 residues. Germline V gene sequence: CDR1 SGDLS, CDR2 YYNGEE. The DNA for the CDR3 is TGTGCCAGCAGCCATCGGACTAGCGGGAGCACAGATACGCAGTATTTT. Encoded protein: CASSHRTSGSTDTQYF.

The chain has TRBV27 and TRBJ2-7; TRBD1 might be the D (7 bases). The V end was cut by 5 bases, the J end by 0 bases, with 14 bases between. This CDR3 spans 15 amino acids. Germline CDR1 reads MNHEY; CDR2 reads SMNVEV (reference sequence). Written as DNA, the CDR3 is TGTGCCAGCAGTCTGCAGGGGGGCCGCTCCTACGAGCAGTACTTC. Translated, it gives CASSLQGGRSYEQYF.